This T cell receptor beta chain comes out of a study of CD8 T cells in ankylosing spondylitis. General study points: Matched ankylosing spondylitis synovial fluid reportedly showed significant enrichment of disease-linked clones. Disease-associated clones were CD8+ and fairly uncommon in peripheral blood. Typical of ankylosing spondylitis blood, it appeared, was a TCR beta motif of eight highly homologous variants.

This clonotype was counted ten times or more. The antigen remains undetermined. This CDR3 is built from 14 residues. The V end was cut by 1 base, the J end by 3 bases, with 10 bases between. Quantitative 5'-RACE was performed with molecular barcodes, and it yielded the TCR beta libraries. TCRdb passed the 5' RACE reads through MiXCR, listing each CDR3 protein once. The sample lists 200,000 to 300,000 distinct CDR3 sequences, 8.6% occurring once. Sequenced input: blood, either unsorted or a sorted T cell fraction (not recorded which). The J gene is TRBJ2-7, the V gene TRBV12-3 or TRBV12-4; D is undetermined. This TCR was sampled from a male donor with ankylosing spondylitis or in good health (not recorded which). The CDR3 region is CASSLDRVNYEQYF. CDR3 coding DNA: TGTGCCAGCAGTTTAGACAGAGTGAACTACGAGCAGTACTTC.